The 17 T cell receptor beta chains presented below share a single source sample, sequenced in a study of blood T cell repertoires in COVID-19 (dated by TCRdb to about 2020). Libraries were built with the immunoSEQ multiplex PCR assay. Entries here come from immuneACCESS through TCRdb and include only in-frame sequences with V and J called. Some clones fail to appear in such tables; in the studies checked, an unresolved V gene covers under half of the shortfall, and the cause of the remainder is unknown. For this sample the table gives roughly 200,000 clones, of which 89% were detected only once. In total, the top ten clones hold around 4% of the sample. The sequenced sample was PBMCs or T cells enriched from blood (not recorded which). These receptors were taken from a woman aged 30 to 39 with acute COVID-19.

The chain employs TRBV5-1 and TRBJ2-3; D gene unclear. The V end was cut by 3 bases, the J end by 5 bases, with 7 bases between. The germline CDR1 and CDR2 sequences are SGHRS and YFSETQ. The CDR3 contains 12 residues. The chain's CDR3 is CASSSFGDTQYF. The DNA for the CDR3 is TGCGCCAGCAGCTCCTTCGGAGATACGCAGTATTTT.

This chain connects TRBV19 to TRBJ2-2, with 7 bases that match TRBD2. The CDR3 extends over 15 amino acids. Germline V gene lookup returns CDR1 LNHDA and CDR2 SQIVND (reference sequence). Trimming cost V 1 base and J 6 bases; bases outside gene matches: 5. DNA for the CDR3: TGTGCCAGTAGTATAGCGGGGGGTACGGCCGGGGAGCTGTTTTTT. Translated: CASSIAGGTAGELFF.

The V gene is TRBV19, the J gene TRBJ1-3, with 11 bases that match TRBD1. J lost 1 base, V lost 8 bases, and 1 base had no gene match. CDR1 is LNHDA and CDR2 is SQIVND in the germline V gene (reference sequence). The CDR3 sequence is 14 residues long. CDR3 sequence (DNA): TGTGCCAGTGGACAGGGGGCTTCTGGAAACACCATATATTTT. As protein: CASGQGASGNTIYF.

The chain uses TRBV15 and TRBJ2-6; D is perhaps TRBD2 (6 bases). The V end lost 5 bases, the J end lost 1 base, and 18 bases lay between the germline ends. CDR3 length: 18 amino acids. Germline assignment: CDR1 LNHNV and CDR2 YYDKDF (reference sequence). This CDR3 reads CATSRPGAIGSGANVLTF. The CDR3 coding sequence is TGTGCCACCAGCCGACCGGGAGCCATAGGTTCTGGGGCCAACGTCCTGACTTTC.

This chain uses TRBV28 with TRBJ1-5; no definite D call. This CDR3 region has 14 residues. V was shortened by 3 bases and J by 0 bases, with 6 bases between the two germline ends. The germline V gene encodes CDR1 MDHEN and CDR2 SYDVKM. CDR3 amino acids: CASSLEYSNQPQHF. DNA for the CDR3: TGTGCCAGCAGTTTGGAGTATAGCAATCAGCCCCAGCATTTT. The full variable domain, its missing parts supplied by reference TRBV28 and TRBJ1-5, is DVKVTQSSRYLVKRTGEKVFLECVQDMDHENMFWYRQDPGLGLRLIYFSYDVKMKEKGDIPEGYSVSREKKERFSLILESASTNQTSMYLCASSLEYSNQPQHFGDGTRLSIL.

The rearrangement uses TRBV20-1 and TRBJ2-5, with D perhaps matching TRBD2 (6 bases). Trimming cost V 4 bases and J 3 bases, with 21 bases left between them. CDR1 is DFQATT, CDR2 SNEGSKA, per germline (reference sequence). The CDR3 contains 16 residues. The CDR3 nucleotides read TGCAGTGCTACTGACCAGATGGGACTTCAAGAAGAGACCCAGTACTTC. Its protein product is CSATDQMGLQEETQYF.

The chain employs TRBV5-5 and TRBJ2-7, with D perhaps TRBD2 (6 bases). Germline V CDR1 and CDR2: SGHKS, YYEKEE (reference sequence). Trimming shortened V by 4 bases and J by 2 bases, and 16 bases separated the two germline ends. CDR3 size: 15 residues. The CDR3 reads CASSPLRASAYEQYF. Here the CDR3 DNA reads TGTGCCAGCAGCCCTTTGCGGGCTAGCGCCTACGAGCAGTACTTC. Full variable domain (missing parts from reference TRBV5-5 and TRBJ2-7): DAGVTQSPTHLIKTRGQQVTLRCSPISGHKSVSWYQQVLGQGPQFIFQYYEKEERGRGNFPDRFSARQFPNYSSELNVNALLLGDSALYLCASSPLRASAYEQYFGPGTRLTVT.

This chain uses TRBV5-5 with TRBJ1-4, with no clear D. The CDR3 runs to 14 residues. The V gene's germline CDR1 is SGHKS and CDR2 YYEKEE (reference sequence). Trimming took off 5 bases at V and 4 bases at J, with 12 bases between the two ends. This CDR3 reads CASSSGNFNEKLFF. As DNA, the CDR3 is TGTGCCAGCAGTTCCGGGAATTTTAATGAAAAACTGTTTTTT.

The CDR3 here is CASSTGYPEAFF. For the CDR3, the DNA is TGTGCCAGTAGTACGGGGTACCCTGAAGCTTTCTTT. This chain links TRBV19 with TRBJ1-1; D unresolved. The CDR3 totals 12 residues. V was pared by 4 bases and J by 6 bases, with 9 bases between. Germline-derived CDR1 and CDR2 are LNHDA and SQIVND (reference sequence).

The V call is TRBV4-1, the J call TRBJ1-3, with D unclear. Per germline, CDR1 MGHRA and CDR2 YSYEKL. The CDR3 has 13 residues. Trimming shortened V by 4 bases and J by 4 bases, and 8 bases separated the two germline ends. The CDR3 region is CASSPSRGNTIYF. CDR3 sequence (DNA): TGCGCCAGCAGCCCCTCCAGAGGAAACACCATATATTTT.

The chain links TRBV30 to TRBJ1-5, with D possibly matching TRBD1 (5 bases). Germline values: CDR1 GTSNPN, CDR2 SVGIG (reference sequence). The CDR3 is 15 amino acids. Deletions cut 0 bases from V and 2 bases from J, with 11 bases between. CDR3 residues: CAWSVQGTGNQPQHF. In DNA, the CDR3 is TGTGCCTGGAGTGTTCAGGGCACGGGCAATCAGCCCCAGCATTTT. The whole variable domain, remainder taken from reference TRBV30 and TRBJ1-5, is SQTIHQWPATLVQPVGSPLSLECTVEGTSNPNLYWYRQAAGRGLQLLFYSVGIGQISSEVPQNLSASRPQDRQFILSSKKLLLSDSGFYLCAWSVQGTGNQPQHFGDGTRLSIL.

This clone appeared a few times. The chain has TRBV6-5 and TRBJ1-5; TRBD1 aligns across 9 bases. This CDR3 contains 14 residues. From germline, CDR1 is MNHEY and CDR2 SVGAGI. V shed 2 bases, J shed 5 bases, and the junction held 1 base outside the gene matches. The CDR3 DNA follows: TGTGCCAGCAGTTACCGGACAGGGGATCAGCCCCAGCATTTT. Its protein product is CASSYRTGDQPQHF.

This clone was seen more than once but under ten times. V usage is TRBV4-1 and J usage is TRBJ1-4; tentative D call: TRBD1 (5 bases). Germline V gives CDR1 MGHRA, CDR2 YSYEKL. The CDR3 consists of 21 residues. V gave up 0 bases and J gave up 1 base, with 24 bases separating them. CDR3 in DNA: TGCGCCAGCAGCCAAGATCCCATTCGGGGGGTCGGGTTTGGAACTAATGAAAAACTGTTTTTT. It yields the protein CASSQDPIRGVGFGTNEKLFF.

The sample holds a few counts of this clone. The rearrangement joins TRBV9 to TRBJ1-4; 10 nucleotides line up with TRBD1. With 2 bases clipped from V and 6 bases from J, the junction kept 7 bases outside the gene matches. The germline V gene has CDR1 SGDLS and CDR2 YYNGEE. The CDR3 is 16 amino acids. CDR3 amino acids: CASSVSGGQGYEKLFF. The CDR3 nucleotides are TGTGCCAGCAGCGTCTCCGGGGGACAGGGGTATGAAAAACTGTTTTTT.

The rearrangement uses TRBV19 and TRBJ2-1, with 8 nucleotides matching TRBD1. Germline values: CDR1 LNHDA, CDR2 SQIVND (reference sequence). CDR3 length equals 15 residues. Germline trimming cut 3 bases from V and 1 base from J; bases unmatched to any gene: 2. The CDR3 DNA reads as TGTGCCAGTAGTATGACAGGGGCTTCCTACAATGAGCAGTTCTTC. It yields the protein CASSMTGASYNEQFF.

The V call is TRBV7-2, the J call TRBJ2-7, with D tentatively TRBD2 (6 bases). The germline CDR1 and CDR2 sequences are SGHTA and FQGNSA. The V gene lost 2 bases and the J gene lost 3 bases, with 20 bases spanning the gap. The length of the CDR3 is 17 residues. The CDR3 reads CASSLSWAAGRVYEQYF. The CDR3 nucleotides read TGTGCCAGCAGCTTAAGCTGGGCGGCGGGGCGTGTCTACGAGCAGTACTTC.

V usage is TRBV2 and J usage is TRBJ1-5; 7 bases match TRBD1. CDR1 and CDR2 from the germline V gene are SNHLY and FYNNEI. The CDR3 runs to 14 residues. After removal of 3 bases from V and 5 bases from J, the junction contained 4 bases not matched to a gene. The CDR3 reads CASSDRQGDQPQHF. The DNA of the CDR3 is TGTGCCAGCAGTGATCGTCAGGGGGATCAGCCCCAGCATTTT.